Presented here are 19 T cell receptor beta chains from one specimen sequenced in a study of blood T cells in healthy people across ages. PCR was performed a second time for about 6 to 12 cycles using a sample-barcoded 5' primer and a J-beta primer mix. TCRdb re-derived calls from the 5' RACE reads in MiXCR, one entry per CDR3 protein. The table shows about 1.4 million distinct CDR3 sequences, with approximately 60% occurring only once. The source material was blood. These receptors originate from a man younger than 35 in good health.

The chain recombines TRBV29-1 with TRBJ1-2; D is uncertain. Between the trimmed V and J ends, which lost 3 bases and 8 bases, there was a span of 13 bases. CDR1 and CDR2 (germline): SQVTM, ANQGSEA. This CDR3 is built from 12 residues. CDR3 in DNA: TGCAGCGTTGAGGTGATAGCAGACGGCTACACCTTC. Protein sequence: CSVEVIADGYTF.

This clonotype came up once. The chain has TRBV10-3 and TRBJ1-5, with 11 bases identical to TRBD1. The CDR3 totals 15 residues. The V gene's germline CDR1 is ENHRY and CDR2 SYGVKD. V lost 3 bases, J lost 7 bases, and 5 bases stayed unmatched. CDR3 loop: CAISERTGGDQPQHF. DNA of the CDR3: TGTGCCATCAGTGAACGGACAGGGGGCGACCAGCCCCAGCATTTT.

This clonotype was observed a handful of times. The J gene is TRBJ2-7, the V gene TRBV20-1; D may match TRBD1 or TRBD2 (6 bases each). With 4 bases removed from V and 4 bases from J, the gap between germline ends came to 20 bases. The CDR3 is made up of 15 amino acids. Per the germline V gene, CDR1 is DFQATT and CDR2 is SNEGSKA (reference sequence). The CDR3 nucleotides are TGCAGTGCTACCTCAAAGGGGGGCGCTTCTTACGAGCAGTACTTC. This translates into CSATSKGGASYEQYF.

The chain uses TRBV20-1 and TRBJ2-2; 13 bases map to TRBD2. The CDR3 is made up of 21 amino acids. Germline trimming cut 4 bases from V and 2 bases from J; bases unmatched to any gene: 19. The germline V gene encodes CDR1 DFQATT and CDR2 SNEGSKA (reference sequence). This CDR3 is CSAKTLTSGRPGQLNTGELFF. The CDR3, as DNA: TGCAGTGCTAAGACCCTGACTAGCGGGAGGCCCGGCCAGCTAAACACCGGGGAGCTGTTTTTT.

V is TRBV7-6 and J is TRBJ2-2, with TRBD1 matching 8 bases. The trim removed 5 bases at V and 5 bases at J, leaving 7 bases unmatched. Per germline, CDR1 SGHVS and CDR2 FNYEAQ. The length of the CDR3 is 15 residues. CDR3 DNA sequence: TGTGCCAGCAGCATATCGAGACAGGGGACCGGGGAGCTGTTTTTT. It encodes CASSISRQGTGELFF.

The chain couples TRBV11-2 to TRBJ2-1; no reliable D call. Trimming took 5 bases from V and 7 from J, leaving 9 bases between them. CDR1 and CDR2 from the germline V gene are SGHAT and FQNNGV. The CDR3 is made up of 12 amino acids. The DNA for the CDR3 is TGTGCCAGCAGCCCAAAGCGTAATGAGCAGTTCTTC. It translates to CASSPKRNEQFF.

This chain links TRBV4-1 with TRBJ1-1; D is unclear. This CDR3 has 15 amino acids. CDR1 and CDR2 from the germline V gene are MGHRA and YSYEKL. V was shortened by 4 bases and J by 4 bases, with 16 bases between the two germline ends. Here the CDR3 reads CASSPQPDRGTEAFF. DNA of the CDR3: TGCGCCAGCAGCCCTCAACCTGATCGGGGCACTGAAGCTTTCTTT.

This rearrangement joins TRBV7-2 to TRBJ2-1; unclear D gene. Germline CDR1 reads SGHTA; CDR2 reads FQGNSA. Trimming stripped 5 bases from V and 1 base from J, with 12 bases between. The CDR3 covers 15 residues. CDR3 sequence reads: CASSPKIESYNEQFF. Here the CDR3 DNA reads TGTGCCAGCAGCCCGAAAATTGAGTCCTACAATGAGCAGTTCTTC.

V gene TRBV5-5 combines with J gene TRBJ2-7; D unresolved. Trimming cost V 4 bases and J 0 bases, with 17 bases left between them. Per the germline V gene, CDR1 is SGHKS and CDR2 is YYEKEE (reference sequence). There are 16 residues in the CDR3. CDR3 in amino acids: CASSSVPGLSSYEQYF. CDR3 nucleotides: TGTGCCAGCAGCAGCGTCCCGGGTCTTAGCTCCTACGAGCAGTACTTC.

In this sample, this clonotype turned up a few times. This sequence joins TRBV4-2 and TRBJ1-2; TRBD1 might be the D (5 bases). Trimming removed 0 bases at V and 1 base at J, with 9 bases between. The CDR3 runs to 15 residues. Germline CDR1 and CDR2: LGHNA and YNFKEQ. DNA of the CDR3: TGTGCCAGCAGCCAAGAGGGGGGAGGTAACTATGGCTACACCTTC. Its protein is CASSQEGGGNYGYTF.

This chain joins TRBV4-2 and TRBJ2-5; 7 bases are a match to TRBD1. V gave up 1 base and J gave up 3 bases; unmatched junction bases: 17. CDR1 is LGHNA, CDR2 YNFKEQ, per germline. The CDR3 spans 19 residues. The CDR3, as DNA: TGTGCCAGCAGCCAAGGACAGGGTGGGCAGAACCCTCTTGAAGAGACCCAGTACTTC. It yields the protein CASSQGQGGQNPLEETQYF.

This clonotype has only a few counts. J is TRBJ1-2 and V is TRBV4-1, with D hard to call. The germline V gene encodes CDR1 MGHRA and CDR2 YSYEKL. The CDR3 is 14 residues long. Between the trimmed V and J ends, which lost 1 base and 6 bases, there was a span of 12 bases. The CDR3 spells CASSQVVGRDGYTF. DNA for the CDR3: TGCGCCAGCAGCCAAGTGGTGGGTAGGGATGGCTACACCTTC.

In this sample, this clonotype turned up a few times. The chain recombines TRBV10-3 with TRBJ2-7; D is perhaps TRBD1 (5 bases). V lost 3 bases to trimming and J lost 3 bases, with 12 bases between them. The length of the CDR3 is 14 residues. CDR1 and CDR2 (germline): ENHRY, SYGVKD. The CDR3 spells CAISERTRNYEQYF. The CDR3 bases are TGTGCCATCAGTGAACGGACAAGGAACTACGAGCAGTACTTC.

The V gene is TRBV12-3 or TRBV12-4, the J gene TRBJ2-5, with D perhaps matching TRBD2 (6 bases). The CDR3 runs to 13 residues. V dropped 7 bases and J dropped 11 bases, with 20 bases sitting between them. CDR3 sequence reads: CASTGTLPNGQYF. In DNA form, the CDR3 reads TGTGCCAGCACAGGGACTTTACCAAATGGGCAGTACTTC.

The chain is built from TRBV5-1 and TRBJ2-6; no definite D call. Trimming pared 3 bases from V and 0 bases from J, leaving 13 bases between. The CDR3 contains 17 residues. In germline, CDR1 is SGHRS, CDR2 YFSETQ. For the CDR3, the DNA is TGCGCCAGCAGCTCCTCCTCCACGTACTCTGGGGCCAACGTCCTGACTTTC. Translated: CASSSSSTYSGANVLTF. The variable domain in full, completed from reference TRBV5-1 and TRBJ2-6, reads KAGVTQTPRYLIKTRGQQVTLSCSPISGHRSVSWYQQTPGQGLQFLFEYFSETQRNKGNFPGRFSGRQFSNSRSEMNVSTLELGDSALYLCASSSSSTYSGANVLTFGAGSRLTVL.

This clonotype has just one count. The gene calls are TRBV6-2 or TRBV6-3 and TRBJ2-4, with D unclear. Trimming took off 2 bases at V and 2 bases at J, with 1 base between the two ends. This CDR3 spans 12 amino acids. The V gene's germline CDR1 is MNHEY and CDR2 SVGEGT. CDR3 DNA sequence: TGTGCCAGCAGTTACCCCAAAAACATTCAGTACTTC. It encodes CASSYPKNIQYF.

This sequence joins TRBV25-1 and TRBJ2-4, with a tentative D call TRBD1 (6 bases). TRBJ2-7 explains the end of the DNA better; the J call may be wrong. This CDR3 contains 20 residues. Looked up from germline, CDR1 is MGHDK and CDR2 is SYGVNS. CDR3 residues: CASMPHFSSGTLRGSYEQYF. The CDR3 DNA reads TGTGCCAGCATGCCCCACTTCAGCAGTGGGACCCTGAGGGGGTCCTACGAGCAGTACTTC.

This chain joins TRBV6-6 and TRBJ1-1; maybe TRBD1 (6 bases). CDR1 is MNHNY and CDR2 is SVGAGI in the germline V gene (reference sequence). The CDR3 is 14 amino acids. Trimming shortened V by 6 bases and J by 4 bases, and 15 bases separated the two germline ends. For the CDR3, the DNA is TGTGCCAGCAGGGAAAGGGGGGTGGGCACTGAAGCTTTCTTT. Its translation: CASRERGVGTEAFF.

In this sample, this clonotype turned up a few times. This chain connects TRBV4-3 to TRBJ1-6, with a tentative D call TRBD1 (6 bases). In germline, CDR1 is LGHNA, CDR2 YSLEER. V lost 2 bases and J lost 5, with 10 bases in between. The CDR3 loop spans 15 amino acids. CDR3 in amino acids: CASSQTRDNNSPLHF. The CDR3 coding sequence is TGCGCCAGCAGCCAAACCCGGGACAATAATTCACCCCTCCACTTT.